This TCR beta chain comes out of a study of identical twins' blood T cells. Trimming removed 4 bases at V and 0 bases at J, with 19 bases between. This CDR3 is 17 amino acids long. Germline V CDR1 and CDR2: SGHRS, YFSETQ. Using its own MiXCR run on the 5' RACE reads, TCRdb lists one record per CDR3 protein. Among fewer than 450,000 distinct CDR3 sequences, more than 25% were seen once, and the ten largest hold about 6%. The source of this sequence is a woman aged 18-55 years in good health. The chain links TRBV5-1 to TRBJ1-1; a possible D gene is TRBD1 (5 bases). Sequencing was carried out using PBMCs. The CDR3 sequence: CASSTGTAGWLNTEAFF. The CDR3 DNA reads as TGCGCCAGCAGCACGGGCACGGCAGGGTGGTTGAACACTGAAGCTTTCTTT.